These 6 T cell receptor beta chains were sequenced from one sample in a study of blood T cells in healthy people across ages. It was with a sample-barcoded 5' primer and a J-beta primer mix that a second PCR of roughly 6 to 12 cycles was run. MiXCR, applied by TCRdb to the 5' RACE reads, yields one record per CDR3 protein. The profile shows fewer than 2 million distinct CDR3 sequences, around 40% of them singletons. Sequencing was performed on blood. Every receptor here comes from a human donor in good health.

This chain links TRBV6-4 with TRBJ2-2, with D unresolved. Trimming took 2 bases from V and 1 from J, leaving 11 bases between them. Germline V gives CDR1 MRHNA, CDR2 SNTAGT. The CDR3 sequence is 16 residues long. The CDR3 DNA reads as TGTGCCAGCAGTGACGTATGGGCAGGGAACACCGGGGAGCTGTTTTTT. Translating gives CASSDVWAGNTGELFF.

The CDR3 DNA reads TGTGCCAGCAGTCATTTGCTGACAGGATACACTGGGGCCAACGTCCTGACTTTC. This encodes CASSHLLTGYTGANVLTF. The rearrangement joins TRBV7-9 to TRBJ2-6; TRBD1 might be the D (6 bases). The V end lost 6 bases, the J end lost 2 bases, and 20 bases lay between the germline ends. The germline V gene has CDR1 SEHNR and CDR2 FQNEAQ (reference sequence). The CDR3 runs to 18 residues. Complete variable domain (other parts from reference TRBV7-9 and TRBJ2-6): DTGVSQNPRHKITKRGQNVTFRCDPISEHNRLYWYRQTLGQGPEFLTYFQNEAQLEKSRLLSDRFSAERPKGSFSTLEIQRTEQGDSAMYLCASSHLLTGYTGANVLTFGAGSRLTVL.

The J gene is TRBJ1-4, the V gene TRBV12-3 or TRBV12-4; TRBD1 matches 12 bases. This CDR3 is 15 amino acids long. Losses at the gene ends were 5 bases for V and 7 bases for J; bases not matched to a gene: 5. CDR3 amino acids: CASSAGTGGREKLFF. In DNA, the CDR3 is TGTGCCAGCAGTGCCGGGACAGGGGGCCGTGAAAAACTGTTTTTT.

This chain uses TRBV29-1 with TRBJ2-2; perhaps TRBD1 as D (5 bases). Trimming stripped 4 bases from V and 5 bases from J, with 14 bases between. Germline-derived CDR1 and CDR2 are SQVTM and ANQGSEA. There are 14 residues in the CDR3. CDR3 region: CSVVLWGQTGELFF. CDR3 nucleotide sequence: TGCAGCGTTGTACTATGGGGCCAGACCGGGGAGCTGTTTTTT.

The V call is TRBV11-2, the J call TRBJ1-1; D unclear. The CDR3 runs 16 residues. Germline V gene sequence: CDR1 SGHAT, CDR2 FQNNGV. Trimming removed 5 bases from V and 1 base from J, with 17 bases in between. Here the CDR3 DNA reads TGTGCCAGCAGCCAGTTAGGCGCACCTACGAACACTGAAGCTTTCTTT. It is translated as CASSQLGAPTNTEAFF.

CDR3 in DNA: TGTGCCAGCAGCGCGTACCCTCAAGAGACCCAGTTCTTC. This translates into CASSAYPQETQFF. This rearrangement joins TRBV7-3 to TRBJ2-5; D remains unclear. With the DNA end fitting TRBJ2-1 better, the J assignment may be wrong. This CDR3 comprises 13 residues. CDR1 SGHTA and CDR2 FQGTGA come from the germline V gene.